This T cell receptor beta chain was identified during a study of beta chain features in type 1 diabetes. The J segment lost 4 bases and the V segment lost 9 bases, leaving 8 bases of the junction unmatched. Germline-derived CDR1 and CDR2 are LNHDA and SQIVND (reference sequence). CDR3 length: 15 amino acids. As concerns this clone: Its target is unknown.

Every bit of the isolated RNA underwent reverse transcription, so sequencing read expressed TCRB transcripts. Repertoires were generated with immunoSEQ multiplex PCR, while TCRdb's copy carries only in-frame clones and drops some. The sample records a few hundred thousand clones, around 10% being singletons. Study-wide results and limits: Overrepresentation of cells with high TCR expression could result from cDNA sequencing.

The TCR comes from a woman aged 18-29 years in good health. The rearrangement links TRBV19 to TRBJ2-1; 11 nucleotides line up with TRBD2. Sequencing was performed on naive CD4+ T cells from blood. The CDR3 loop is CASARTSGPYNEQFF. CDR3 nucleotides: TGTGCCAGCGCTCGGACTAGCGGGCCTTACAATGAGCAGTTCTTC.